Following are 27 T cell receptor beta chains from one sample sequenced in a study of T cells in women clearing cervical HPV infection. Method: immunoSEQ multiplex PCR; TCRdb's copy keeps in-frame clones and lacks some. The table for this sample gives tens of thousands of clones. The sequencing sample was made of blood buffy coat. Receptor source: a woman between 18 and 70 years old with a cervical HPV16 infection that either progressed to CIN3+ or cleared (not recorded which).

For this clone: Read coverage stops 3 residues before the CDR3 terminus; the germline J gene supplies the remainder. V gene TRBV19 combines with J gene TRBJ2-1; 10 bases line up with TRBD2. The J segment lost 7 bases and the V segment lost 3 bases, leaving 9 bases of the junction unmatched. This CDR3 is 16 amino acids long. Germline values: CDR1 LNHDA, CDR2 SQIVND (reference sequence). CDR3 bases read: TGTGCCAGTAGTATGGGCAGCGGGGGGGCCGTGAATGAG. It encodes CASSMGSGGAVNE. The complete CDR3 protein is CASSMGSGGAVNEQFF.

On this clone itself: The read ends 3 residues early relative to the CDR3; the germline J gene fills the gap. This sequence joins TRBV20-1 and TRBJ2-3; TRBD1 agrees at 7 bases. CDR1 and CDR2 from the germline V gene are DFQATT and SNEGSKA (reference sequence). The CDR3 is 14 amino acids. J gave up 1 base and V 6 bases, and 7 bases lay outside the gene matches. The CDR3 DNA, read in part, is TGCAGTGCAGACAGGGTTGGGGGCACAGATACG. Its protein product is CSADRVGGTDT. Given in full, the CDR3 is CSADRVGGTDTQYF.

CDR3 bases read: TGTGCCAGCAGTGAACAAACAGGGGTGGGCACAGATACG. Amino acids: CASSEQTGVGTDT. The whole CDR3 reads CASSEQTGVGTDTQYF. J is TRBJ2-3 and V is TRBV6-1, with 7 bases lining up with TRBD1. The CDR3 end is not reached by the read, which stops 3 residues before it; the germline J gene fills it in. Looked up from germline, CDR1 is MNHNS and CDR2 is SASEGT. CDR3 length: 16 amino acids. J was trimmed by 1 base and V by 2 bases; bases with no gene match: 6.

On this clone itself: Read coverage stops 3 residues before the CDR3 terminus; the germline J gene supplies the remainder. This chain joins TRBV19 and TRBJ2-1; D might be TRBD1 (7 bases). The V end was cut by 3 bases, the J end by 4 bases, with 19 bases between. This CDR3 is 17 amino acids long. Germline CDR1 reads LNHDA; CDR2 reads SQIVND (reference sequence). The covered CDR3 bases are TGTGCCAGTAGTATTCTCCAGGGGGGACGAAGATACAATGAG. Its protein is CASSILQGGRRYNE. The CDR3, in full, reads CASSILQGGRRYNEQFF.

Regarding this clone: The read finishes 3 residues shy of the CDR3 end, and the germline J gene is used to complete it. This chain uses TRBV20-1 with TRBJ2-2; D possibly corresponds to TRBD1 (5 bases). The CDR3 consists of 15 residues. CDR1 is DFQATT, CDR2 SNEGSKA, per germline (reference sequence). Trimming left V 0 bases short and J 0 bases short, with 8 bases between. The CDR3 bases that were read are TGCAGTGCTAGAGATCGCAGGGCGAACACCGGGGAG. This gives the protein CSARDRRANTGE. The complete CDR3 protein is CSARDRRANTGELFF.

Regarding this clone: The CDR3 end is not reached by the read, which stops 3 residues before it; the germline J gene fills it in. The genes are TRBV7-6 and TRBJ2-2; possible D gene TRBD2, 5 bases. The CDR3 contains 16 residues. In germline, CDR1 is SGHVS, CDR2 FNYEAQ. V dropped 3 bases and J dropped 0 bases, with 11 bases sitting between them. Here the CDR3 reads CASSLIANANTGELFF. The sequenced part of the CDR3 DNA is TGTGCCAGCAGCTTGATAGCGAACGCGAACACCGGGGAG.

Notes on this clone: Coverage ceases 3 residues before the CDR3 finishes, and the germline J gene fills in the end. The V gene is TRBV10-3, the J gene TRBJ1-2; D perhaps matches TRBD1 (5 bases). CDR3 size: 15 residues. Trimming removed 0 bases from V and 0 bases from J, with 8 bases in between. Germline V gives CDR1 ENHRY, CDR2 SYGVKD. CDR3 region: CAISESGGANYGYTF. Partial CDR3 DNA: TGTGCCATCAGTGAGTCAGGAGGGGCTAACTATGGC.

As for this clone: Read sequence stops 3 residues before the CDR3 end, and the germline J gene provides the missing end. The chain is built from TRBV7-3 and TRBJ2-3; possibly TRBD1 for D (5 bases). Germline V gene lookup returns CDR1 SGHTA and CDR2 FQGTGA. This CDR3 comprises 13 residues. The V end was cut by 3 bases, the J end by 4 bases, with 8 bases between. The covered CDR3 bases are TGTGCCAGCAGCTTGCAGGGTCCAGATACG. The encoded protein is CASSLQGPDT. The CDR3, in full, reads CASSLQGPDTQYF.

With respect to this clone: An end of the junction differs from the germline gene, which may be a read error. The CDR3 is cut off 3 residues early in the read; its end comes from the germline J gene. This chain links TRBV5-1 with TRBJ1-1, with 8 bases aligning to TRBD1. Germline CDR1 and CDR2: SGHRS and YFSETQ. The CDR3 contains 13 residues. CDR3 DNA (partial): TGCGTCAGCAGCAGGGGGCAGAACACTGAA. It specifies CVSSRGQNTE. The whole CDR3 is CVSSRGQNTEAFF.

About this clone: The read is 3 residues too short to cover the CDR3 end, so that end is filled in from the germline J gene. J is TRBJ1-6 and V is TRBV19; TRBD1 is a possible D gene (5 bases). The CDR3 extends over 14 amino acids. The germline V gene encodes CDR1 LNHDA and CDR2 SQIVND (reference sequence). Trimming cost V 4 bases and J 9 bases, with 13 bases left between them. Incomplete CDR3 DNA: TGTGCCAGTAGTACACAGGTGATAGGTTCACCC. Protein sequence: CASSTQVIGSP. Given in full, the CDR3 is CASSTQVIGSPLHF.

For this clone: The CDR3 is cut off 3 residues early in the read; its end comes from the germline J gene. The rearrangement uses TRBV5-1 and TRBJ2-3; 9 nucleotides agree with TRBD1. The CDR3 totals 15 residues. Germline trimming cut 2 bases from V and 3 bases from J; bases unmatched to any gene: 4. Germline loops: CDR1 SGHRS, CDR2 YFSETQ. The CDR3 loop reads CASSLDRGGTDTQYF. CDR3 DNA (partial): TGCGCCAGCAGCTTAGACAGGGGGGGAACAGATACG.

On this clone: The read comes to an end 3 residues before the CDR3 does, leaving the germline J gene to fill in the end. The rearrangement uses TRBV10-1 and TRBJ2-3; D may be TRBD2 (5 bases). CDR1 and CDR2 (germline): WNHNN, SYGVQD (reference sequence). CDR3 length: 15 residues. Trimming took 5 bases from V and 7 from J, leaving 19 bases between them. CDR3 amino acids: CASSPGEIEGNTQYF. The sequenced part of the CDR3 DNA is TGCGCCAGCAGTCCCGGCGAAATCGAGGGTAATACG.

The DNA read from the CDR3 is TGTGCCAGCTCAGTAGGCAGGGTCATGAACACTGAA. It yields the protein CASSVGRVMNTE. The full CDR3 is CASSVGRVMNTEAFF. The chain joins TRBV18 to TRBJ1-1; maybe TRBD1 (5 bases). Sequencing ends 3 residues short of the CDR3 end; the germline J gene provides the rest. The CDR3 is 15 amino acids. Germline-derived CDR1 and CDR2 are KGHSH and LQKENI. The V end lost 5 bases, the J end lost 0 bases, and 13 bases lay between the germline ends. The whole variable domain, filled in from reference TRBV18 and TRBJ1-1, reads NAGVMQNPRHLVRRRGQEARLRCSPMKGHSHVYWYRQLPEEGLKFMVYLQKENIIDESGMPKERFSAEFPKEGPSILRIQQVVRGDSAAYFCASSVGRVMNTEAFFGQGTRLTVV.

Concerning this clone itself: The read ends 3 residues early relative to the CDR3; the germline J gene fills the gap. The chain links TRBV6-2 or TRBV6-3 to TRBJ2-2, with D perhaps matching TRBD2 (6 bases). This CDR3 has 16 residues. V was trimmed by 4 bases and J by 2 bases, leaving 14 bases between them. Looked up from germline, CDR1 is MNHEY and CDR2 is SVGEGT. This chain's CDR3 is CASSLRTTINTGELFF. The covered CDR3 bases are TGTGCCAGCAGTTTAAGGACTACCATTAACACCGGGGAG.

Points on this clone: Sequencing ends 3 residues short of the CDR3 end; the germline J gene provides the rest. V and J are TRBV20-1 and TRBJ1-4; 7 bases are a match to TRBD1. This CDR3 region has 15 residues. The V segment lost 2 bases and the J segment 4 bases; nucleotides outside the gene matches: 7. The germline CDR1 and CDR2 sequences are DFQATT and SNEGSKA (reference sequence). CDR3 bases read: TGCAGTGCTAGACCTCCGGACAGGATTAATGAAAAA. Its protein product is CSARPPDRINEK. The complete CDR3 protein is CSARPPDRINEKLFF.

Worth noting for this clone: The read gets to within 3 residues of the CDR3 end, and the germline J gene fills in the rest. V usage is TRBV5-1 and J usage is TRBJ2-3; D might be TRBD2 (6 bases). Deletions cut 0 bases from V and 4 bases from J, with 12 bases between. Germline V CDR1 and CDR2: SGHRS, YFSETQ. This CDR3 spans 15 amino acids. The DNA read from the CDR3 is TGCGCCAGCAGCTTGGATGTAGCGGAGGCAGATACG. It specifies CASSLDVAEADT. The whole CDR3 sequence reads CASSLDVAEADTQYF.

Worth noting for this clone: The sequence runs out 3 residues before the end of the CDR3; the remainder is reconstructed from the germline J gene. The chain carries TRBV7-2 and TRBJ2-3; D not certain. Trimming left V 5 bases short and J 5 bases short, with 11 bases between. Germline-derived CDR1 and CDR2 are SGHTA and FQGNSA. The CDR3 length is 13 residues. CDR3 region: CASSENLLDTQYF. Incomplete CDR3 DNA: TGTGCCAGCAGCGAGAACCTACTAGATACG.

CDR3 residues: CASSLGAARYTGELFF. CDR3 bases read: TGTGCCAGCAGCTTAGGGGCAGCCCGATATACCGGGGAG. The V and J genes are TRBV5-4 and TRBJ2-2; D may be TRBD1 (5 bases). The CDR3 is cut off 3 residues early in the read; its end comes from the germline J gene. V was clipped by 2 bases and J by 5 bases, with 16 bases between them. The CDR3 contains 16 residues. Germline CDR1 reads SGHNT; CDR2 reads YYREEE (reference sequence). The full variable domain, its missing parts supplied by reference TRBV5-4 and TRBJ2-2, is ETGVTQSPTHLIKTRGQQVTLRCSSQSGHNTVSWYQQALGQGPQFIFQYYREEENGRGNFPPRFSGLQFPNYSSELNVNALELDDSALYLCASSLGAARYTGELFFGEGSRLTVL.

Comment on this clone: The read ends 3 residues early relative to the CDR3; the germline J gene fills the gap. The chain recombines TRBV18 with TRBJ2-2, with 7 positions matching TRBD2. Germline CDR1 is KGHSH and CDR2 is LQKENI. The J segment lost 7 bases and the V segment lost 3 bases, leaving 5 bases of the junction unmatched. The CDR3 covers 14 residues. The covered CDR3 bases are TGTGCCAGCTCACCCGGACTAGACGGCGGGGAG. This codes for CASSPGLDGGE. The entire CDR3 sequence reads CASSPGLDGGELFF.

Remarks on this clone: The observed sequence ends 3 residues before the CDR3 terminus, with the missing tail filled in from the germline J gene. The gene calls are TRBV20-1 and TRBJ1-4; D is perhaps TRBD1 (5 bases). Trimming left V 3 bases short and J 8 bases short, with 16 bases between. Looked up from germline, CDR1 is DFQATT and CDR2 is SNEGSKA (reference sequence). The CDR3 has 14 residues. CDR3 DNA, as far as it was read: TGCAGTGCTAGGGACAACTTTTTAGGGGAAAAA. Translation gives CSARDNFLGEK. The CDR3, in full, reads CSARDNFLGEKLFF.

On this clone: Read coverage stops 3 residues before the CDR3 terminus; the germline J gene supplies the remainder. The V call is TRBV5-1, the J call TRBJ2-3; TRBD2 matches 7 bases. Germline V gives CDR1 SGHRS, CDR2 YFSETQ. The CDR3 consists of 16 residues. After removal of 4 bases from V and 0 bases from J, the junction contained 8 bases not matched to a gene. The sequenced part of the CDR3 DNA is TGCGCCAGCAGCACCGGCAGCGGGATAAGCACAGATACG. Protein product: CASSTGSGISTDT. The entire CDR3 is CASSTGSGISTDTQYF.

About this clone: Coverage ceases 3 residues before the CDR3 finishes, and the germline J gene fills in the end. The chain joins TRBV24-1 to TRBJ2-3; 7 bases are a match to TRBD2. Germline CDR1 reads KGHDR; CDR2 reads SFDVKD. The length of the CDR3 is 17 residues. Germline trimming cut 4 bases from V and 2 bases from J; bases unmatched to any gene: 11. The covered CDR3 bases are TGTGCCACCAGTGAGGGGGGGACGGCTTATTTCACAGATACG. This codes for CATSEGGTAYFTDT. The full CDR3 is CATSEGGTAYFTDTQYF.

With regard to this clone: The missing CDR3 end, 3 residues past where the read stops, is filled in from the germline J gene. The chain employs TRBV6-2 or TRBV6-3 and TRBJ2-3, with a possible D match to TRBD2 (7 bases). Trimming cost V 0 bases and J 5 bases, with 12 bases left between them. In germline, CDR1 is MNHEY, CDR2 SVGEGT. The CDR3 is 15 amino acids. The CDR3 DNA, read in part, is TGTGCCAGCAGTTACTCCCCGGGGGGCGGAGATACG. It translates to CASSYSPGGGDT. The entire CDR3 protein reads CASSYSPGGGDTQYF.

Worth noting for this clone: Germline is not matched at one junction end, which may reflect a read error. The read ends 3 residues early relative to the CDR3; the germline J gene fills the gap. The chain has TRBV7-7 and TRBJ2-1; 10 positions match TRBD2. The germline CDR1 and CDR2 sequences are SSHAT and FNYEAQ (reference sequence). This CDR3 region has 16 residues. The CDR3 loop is CASSSIVAGGGNEQFF. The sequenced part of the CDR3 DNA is TGTGCTAGCAGCTCCATTGTAGCGGGGGGCGGGAATGAG.

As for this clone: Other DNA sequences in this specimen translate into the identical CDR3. The CDR3 bases that were read are TGTGCCAGCAGTGACAGGGTCACGCCACTTCAACATGTCTCACCC. Its translation is CASSDRVTPLQHVSP. The entire CDR3 reads CASSDRVTPLQHVSPLHF. The gene calls are TRBV6-4 and TRBJ1-6, with D hard to call. The CDR3 goes on 3 residues after the read ends, and that part is filled in from the germline J gene. CDR1 and CDR2 from the germline V gene are MRHNA and SNTAGT. The CDR3 length is 18 residues. Trimming took off 2 bases at V and 10 bases at J, with 24 bases between the two ends.

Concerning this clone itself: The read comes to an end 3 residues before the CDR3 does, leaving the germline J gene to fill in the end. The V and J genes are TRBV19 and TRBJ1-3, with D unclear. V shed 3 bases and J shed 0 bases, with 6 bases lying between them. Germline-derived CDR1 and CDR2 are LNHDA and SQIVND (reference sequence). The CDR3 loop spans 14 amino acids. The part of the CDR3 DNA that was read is TGTGCCAGTAGTATGGGCAGCTCTGGAAACACC. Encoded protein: CASSMGSSGNT. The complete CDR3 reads CASSMGSSGNTIYF.

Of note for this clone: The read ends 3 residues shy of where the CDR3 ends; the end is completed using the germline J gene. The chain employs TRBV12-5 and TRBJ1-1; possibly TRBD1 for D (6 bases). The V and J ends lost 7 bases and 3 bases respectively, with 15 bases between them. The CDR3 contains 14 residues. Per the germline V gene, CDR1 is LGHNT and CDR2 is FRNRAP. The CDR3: CASERNRVDTEAFF. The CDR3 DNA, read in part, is TGTGCTAGTGAGCGAAACAGGGTTGACACTGAA.